The 24 T cell receptor beta chains listed next were all sequenced from one sample in a study of control samples from healthy donors and cancer patients. Assay: immunoSEQ multiplex PCR; the TCRdb copy retains only in-frame clones and omits some. The table includes some 71,000 clones, approximately 89% detected once. What was sequenced was PBMCs. The receptors here all came from a man in his sixties with colorectal cancer.

The CDR3 DNA reads as TGCTCCACAGGCGTTAGCACAGATACGCAGTATTTT. It encodes CSTGVSTDTQYF. This chain links TRBV10-1 with TRBJ2-3, with D tentatively TRBD1 (5 bases). The germline gives CDR1 WNHNN, CDR2 SYGVQD (reference sequence). CDR3 length: 12 amino acids.

CDR3 residues: CASSYSDRRNYGYTF. The CDR3 region has the DNA TGTGCCAGCAGTTACTCGGACAGACGTAACTATGGCTACACCTTC. The V gene is TRBV6-5, the J gene TRBJ1-2, with a weak D call TRBD1 (6 bases). V was clipped by 0 bases and J by 1 base, with 9 bases between them. The CDR3 has 15 residues. CDR1 MNHEY and CDR2 SVGAGI come from the germline V gene.

The chain recombines TRBV5-1 with TRBJ1-1; TRBD1 is a possible D gene (5 bases). This CDR3 is built from 15 residues. Germline CDR1 reads SGHRS; CDR2 reads YFSETQ. V gave up 4 bases and J gave up 4 bases, with 17 bases separating them. CDR3 protein: CASSDGTASGTEAFF. The CDR3 DNA sequence: TGCGCCAGCAGCGACGGGACGGCTTCGGGCACTGAAGCTTTCTTT. Based on the CDR3 plus reference TRBV5-1 and TRBJ1-1, the full variable domain is KAGVTQTPRYLIKTRGQQVTLSCSPISGHRSVSWYQQTPGQGLQFLFEYFSETQRNKGNFPGRFSGRQFSNSRSEMNVSTLELGDSALYLCASSDGTASGTEAFFGQGTRLTVV.

Comments on this clone: Within the sample, other DNA sequences also encode this same CDR3. The chain uses TRBV12-3 or TRBV12-4 and TRBJ1-2; D not certain. The CDR3 loop spans 11 amino acids. V lost 3 bases and J 5 bases, leaving 4 bases between the germline ends. CDR3 region: CASSLGYGYTF. The CDR3 DNA reads as TGTGCCAGCAGTTTGGGGTATGGCTACACCTTC.

The chain has TRBV3-1 (or the pseudogene TRBV3-2) and TRBJ2-5; D is undetermined. Germline V gene data show CDR1 as LGHDT and CDR2 as YNNKEL (reference sequence). The CDR3 is 12 amino acids. V lost 0 bases to trimming and J lost 5 bases, with 4 bases between them. CDR3 region: CASSQDEETQYF. CDR3 nucleotide sequence: TGTGCCAGCAGCCAAGATGAGGAGACCCAGTACTTC.

The genes are TRBV9 and TRBJ2-1; D possibly corresponds to TRBD1 (5 bases). Trimming removed 2 bases at V and 4 bases at J, with 10 bases between. This CDR3 region has 14 residues. The germline V gene has CDR1 SGDLS and CDR2 YYNGEE. The CDR3 is CASSVSDTYNEQFF. CDR3 DNA: TGTGCCAGCAGCGTCTCGGACACTTACAATGAGCAGTTCTTC. Full variable domain (outside the CDR3, taken from reference TRBV9 and TRBJ2-1): DSGVTQTPKHLITATGQRVTLRCSPRSGDLSVYWYQQSLDQGLQFLIQYYNGEERAKGNILERFSAQQFPDLHSELNLSSLELGDSALYFCASSVSDTYNEQFFGPGTRLTVL.

The V call is TRBV4-1, the J call TRBJ2-7, with 9 bases fitting TRBD2. CDR3 length equals 15 residues. Germline V gene lookup returns CDR1 MGHRA and CDR2 YSYEKL. Trimming at V came to 5 bases and at J to 2 bases, leaving 7 bases not matched to a gene. The DNA for the CDR3 is TGCGCCAGCAGCTTTCGACTAGCGGCAACCTACGAGCAGTACTTC. Its protein product is CASSFRLAATYEQYF.

V gene TRBV6-1 combines with J gene TRBJ1-5, with D uncertain. CDR1 is MNHNS and CDR2 is SASEGT in the germline V gene. V dropped 2 bases and J dropped 2 bases, with 10 bases sitting between them. The CDR3 totals 15 residues. The CDR3 DNA sequence: TGTGCCAGCAGTGAAACGGGTGCGGGCAATCAGCCCCAGCATTTT. It codes for CASSETGAGNQPQHF.

The genes are TRBV5-1 and TRBJ2-3; no definite D call. The CDR3 spans 13 residues. Deletions cut 1 base from V and 4 bases from J, with 7 bases between. Germline CDR1 SGHRS, CDR2 YFSETQ. The DNA of the CDR3 is TGCGCCAGCAGCTTGCGCCAGGCAGATACGCAGTATTTT. It yields the protein CASSLRQADTQYF.

The V call is TRBV3-1 (or the pseudogene TRBV3-2), the J call TRBJ2-2, with D uncertain. In germline, CDR1 is LGHDT, CDR2 YNNKEL (reference sequence). Trimming shortened V by 4 bases and J by 9 bases, and 18 bases separated the two germline ends. The CDR3 runs to 15 residues. The CDR3 sequence is CASSPDRIVERELFF. The CDR3 bases are TGTGCCAGCAGCCCAGATCGGATTGTCGAGAGGGAGCTGTTTTTT.

This clone was recorded a few times. The chain is built from TRBV12-5 and TRBJ1-4, with D unresolved. The ends were cut back, 2 bases at V and 8 bases at J, with 12 bases in the middle. The germline CDR1 and CDR2 sequences are LGHNT and FRNRAP. There are 14 residues in the CDR3. As DNA, the CDR3 is TGTGCTAGTGGTTTGCGGGGAATAGGCGAAAAACTGTTTTTT. Translation: CASGLRGIGEKLFF.

The CDR3 DNA is TGTGCCAGCAGTTCCGATCTAGCGGGGGGATGGGATACGCAGTATTTT. Its translation is CASSSDLAGGWDTQYF. The chain links TRBV6-2 or TRBV6-3 to TRBJ2-3; 11 bases align to TRBD2. The ends lost 4 bases at V and 6 bases at J; junction bases unmatched: 9. The germline V gene encodes CDR1 MNHEY and CDR2 SVGEGT. There are 16 residues in the CDR3.

The chain links TRBV11-2 to TRBJ2-7, with D perhaps being TRBD1 or TRBD2 (7 bases each). Trimming took 6 bases from V and 6 from J, leaving 21 bases between them. The CDR3 totals 15 residues. CDR1 and CDR2 from the germline V gene are SGHAT and FQNNGV. CDR3 sequence reads: CASRSVRGGVGEQYF. Here the CDR3 DNA reads TGTGCCAGCAGGTCGGTCAGGGGGGGAGTGGGCGAGCAGTACTTC.

This chain connects TRBV27 to TRBJ2-2, with 9 bases that match TRBD1. Germline CDR1 and CDR2: MNHEY and SMNVEV (reference sequence). The CDR3 is 15 amino acids. V shed 7 bases and J 3 bases; nucleotides not matched to a gene: 6. The DNA of the CDR3 is TGTGCCAGCAAAACAGGGGGCTGGTACACCGGGGAGCTGTTTTTT. Amino acids: CASKTGGWYTGELFF.

This chain connects TRBV30 to TRBJ2-5; D not resolved. Germline CDR1 is GTSNPN and CDR2 is SVGIG (reference sequence). V was pared by 4 bases and J by 2 bases, with 8 bases between. CDR3 length: 12 residues. CDR3: CAWNRLQETQYF. The CDR3 coding sequence is TGTGCCTGGAATAGGTTGCAAGAGACCCAGTACTTC.

This chain uses TRBV30 with TRBJ1-1, with 7 bases lining up with TRBD1. Losses at the gene ends were 5 bases for V and 2 bases for J; bases not matched to a gene: 5. Germline V gene sequence: CDR1 GTSNPN, CDR2 SVGIG (reference sequence). CDR3 length equals 13 residues. The chain's CDR3 is CAWSRDRNTEAFF. CDR3 nucleotides: TGTGCCTGGTCACGGGACAGAAACACTGAAGCTTTCTTT.

This chain joins TRBV7-9 and TRBJ1-6; 7 bases line up with TRBD1. CDR3 length equals 17 residues. Per germline, CDR1 SEHNR and CDR2 FQNEAQ (reference sequence). V shed 4 bases, J shed 9 bases, and the junction held 15 bases outside the gene matches. CDR3 residues: CASSSSGLGGYGSPLHF. CDR3 DNA: TGTGCCAGCAGCTCTAGCGGCCTAGGGGGCTACGGTTCACCCCTCCACTTT.

This rearrangement joins TRBV18 to TRBJ1-1, with D possibly being TRBD1 (5 bases). V gave up 2 bases and J gave up 4 bases, with 17 bases separating them. Germline CDR1 reads KGHSH; CDR2 reads LQKENI. There are 16 residues in the CDR3. As DNA, the CDR3 is TGTGCCAGCTCACCATTGGGGGTGGCGGCGGGCACTGAAGCTTTCTTT. It encodes CASSPLGVAAGTEAFF.

The chain is built from TRBV5-1 and TRBJ2-5; tentative D call: TRBD2 (6 bases). The CDR3 sequence is 16 residues long. Trimming stripped 4 bases from V and 2 bases from J, with 18 bases between. The V gene's germline CDR1 is SGHRS and CDR2 YFSETQ. CDR3 nucleotide sequence: TGCGCCAGCAGCCAACTCCCAACGGGGGTTCAAGAGACCCAGTACTTC. This codes for CASSQLPTGVQETQYF.

J is TRBJ1-1 and V is TRBV5-1; D not certain. CDR3 size: 14 residues. Trimming removed 0 bases from V and 10 bases from J, with 16 bases in between. In germline, CDR1 is SGHRS, CDR2 YFSETQ. In DNA form, the CDR3 reads TGCGCCAGCAGCTTGGGGGGAGACGGTCAGCGAGCTTTCTTT. This sequence encodes CASSLGGDGQRAFF. Full variable domain (missing parts from reference TRBV5-1 and TRBJ1-1): KAGVTQTPRYLIKTRGQQVTLSCSPISGHRSVSWYQQTPGQGLQFLFEYFSETQRNKGNFPGRFSGRQFSNSRSEMNVSTLELGDSALYLCASSLGGDGQRAFFGQGTRLTVV.

This clone was counted a single time. This rearrangement joins TRBV3-1 (or the pseudogene TRBV3-2) to TRBJ2-3; D is perhaps TRBD1 (5 bases). The germline CDR1 and CDR2 sequences are LGHDT and YNNKEL (reference sequence). Trimming pared 3 bases from V and 2 bases from J, leaving 9 bases between. The CDR3 covers 14 residues. The CDR3 reads CASSQSGLTDTQYF. CDR3 DNA sequence: TGTGCCAGCAGCCAGTCAGGGCTCACAGATACGCAGTATTTT.

The chain carries TRBV28 and TRBJ1-2; possible D gene TRBD1, 5 bases. The germline CDR1 and CDR2 sequences are MDHEN and SYDVKM. The CDR3 sequence is 15 residues long. Trimming shortened V by 4 bases and J by 2 bases, and 14 bases separated the two germline ends. CDR3 amino acids: CASSSPQGGNYGYTF. Written as DNA, the CDR3 is TGTGCCAGCAGTTCGCCCCAGGGTGGGAACTATGGCTACACCTTC.

V is TRBV30 and J is TRBJ1-1, with D unclear. The CDR3 length is 12 residues. The germline V and J ends were trimmed by 4 bases and 4 bases, with 10 bases remaining between them. Germline V gene sequence: CDR1 GTSNPN, CDR2 SVGIG (reference sequence). The chain's CDR3 is CAWNPGSTEAFF. The CDR3 coding sequence is TGTGCCTGGAACCCAGGTTCCACTGAAGCTTTCTTT.

V usage is TRBV21-1 and J usage is TRBJ1-2. TRBV21-1 is designated a pseudogene. CDR3 length equals 17 residues. The CDR3 is CASSGSELLTPPYGYTF. The CDR3, as DNA: TGTGCCAGCAGCGGATCGGAACTCCTAACCCCCCCCTATGGCTACACCTTC.